The 9 T cell receptor beta chains presented below share a single source sample, sequenced in a study of CD8+ T cells in alopecia areata. Sequencing used cDNA as its template, made by extracting RNA and reverse transcribing it. The method was immunoSEQ multiplex PCR; TCRdb's version includes in-frame clones alone and lacks a portion of them. This sample carries 200,000 to 250,000 clones, approximately 67% of them seen once, and the ten largest clones take roughly 1.2%. Treatment given: oral pan-JAK inhibitor, 5-10 mg twice daily. Sequenced here: CD4+ T cells sorted from blood, sampled at week 44, from a patient treated with tofacitinib. Source of these receptors: a human donor with alopecia areata.

This clone showed up just a few times. The chain joins TRBV10-3 to TRBJ2-1; the match to TRBD2 covers 11 bases. Trimming removed 4 bases from V and 0 bases from J; junction bases left unmatched: 5. Germline-derived CDR1 and CDR2 are ENHRY and SYGVKD. CDR3 size: 17 residues. The CDR3 coding sequence is TGTGCCATCAGTGCTAGCGGGGGGCCCAGCTCCTACAATGAGCAGTTCTTC. Residues: CAISASGGPSSYNEQFF.

With respect to this clone: One end of the junction does not line up with germline, which may come from a read error. This chain uses TRBV29-1 with TRBJ1-1, with D perhaps matching TRBD1 (6 bases). Germline CDR1 and CDR2: SQVTM and ANQGSEA. The CDR3 contains 13 residues. CDR3 loop: CNVIQGWGTEAFF. Written as DNA, the CDR3 is TGCAACGTTATACAGGGATGGGGGACTGAAGCTTTCTTT.

This clone came up a few times. The chain carries TRBV29-1 and TRBJ2-7; maybe TRBD2 (7 bases). The CDR3 loop spans 13 amino acids. V was pared by 6 bases and J by 3 bases, with 15 bases between. Germline lookup yields CDR1 SQVTM and CDR2 ANQGSEA. Here the CDR3 DNA reads TGCAGCGTGGGGGGGCAGGGAGGCTACGAGCAGTACTTC. Translated: CSVGGQGGYEQYF.

The CDR3 region has the DNA TGTGCCATCAGTGAGGCCCCGAGTAAGCCCCAGCATTTT. Translation: CAISEAPSKPQHF. This chain connects TRBV10-3 to TRBJ1-5; D unresolved. CDR1 and CDR2 (germline): ENHRY, SYGVKD. Trimming took 2 bases from V and 8 from J, leaving 10 bases between them. This CDR3 comprises 13 residues.

V gene TRBV27 combines with J gene TRBJ1-2; TRBD1 is a possible D gene (6 bases). This CDR3 spans 13 amino acids. V gave up 2 bases and J gave up 7 bases, with 11 bases separating them. Germline loops: CDR1 MNHEY, CDR2 SMNVEV (reference sequence). The CDR3 DNA sequence: TGTGCCAGCAGTTTAGGCAGGGGTGGTGGCTACACCTTC. Translating gives CASSLGRGGGYTF.

The chain couples TRBV7-2 to TRBJ2-7, with 8 bases identical to TRBD1. The CDR3 runs to 14 residues. Germline CDR1 reads SGHTA; CDR2 reads FQGNSA. The junction had 4 bases not matched to a gene; V was cut back by 5 bases and J by 1 base. This CDR3 reads CASSRQGRSYEQYF. The CDR3 nucleotides are TGTGCCAGCAGCAGACAGGGGAGGTCCTACGAGCAGTACTTC.

V gene TRBV2 combines with J gene TRBJ1-5, with D tentatively TRBD1 (5 bases). V lost 4 bases and J lost 1, with 11 bases in between. Germline V lookup: CDR1 SNHLY, CDR2 FYNNEI. The CDR3 loop spans 15 amino acids. The CDR3 region is CASSGDRSSNQPQHF. The CDR3 region has the DNA TGTGCCAGCAGTGGGGACCGGTCAAGCAATCAGCCCCAGCATTTT.

A remark on this clone: This sample includes further DNA sequences coding for the same CDR3. This chain joins TRBV29-1 and TRBJ2-3; D may be TRBD2 (6 bases). CDR3 size: 12 residues. Germline lookup yields CDR1 SQVTM and CDR2 ANQGSEA. Trimming took off 7 bases at V and 1 base at J, with 9 bases between the two ends. The CDR3: CSAERGTDTQYF. The CDR3 nucleotides read TGCAGCGCCGAGCGGGGCACAGATACGCAGTATTTT.

The gene calls are TRBV5-1 and TRBJ2-7; 7 bases are shared with TRBD1. Germline CDR1 SGHRS, CDR2 YFSETQ. Germline trimming cut 4 bases from V and 5 bases from J; bases unmatched to any gene: 9. This CDR3 contains 14 residues. The CDR3 sequence is CASSPRTGLDEQYF. For the CDR3, the DNA is TGCGCCAGCAGCCCTCGGACAGGTTTAGACGAGCAGTACTTC.